The 20 T cell receptor beta chains in this list originate from one sample, sequenced in a study of blood T cell repertoires in COVID-19. TCRdb keeps only in-frame clones here, not all; method: immunoSEQ multiplex PCR. Of 150,000 to 200,000 clones listed, about 90% are singletons. The source material was PBMCs or T cells enriched from blood (not recorded which). The source of these receptors is a human donor with acute COVID-19. The donor label of this sample is uncertain.

A few counts support this clone. CDR3 sequence: CAWSYSNQPQHF. Here the CDR3 DNA reads TGTGCCTGGAGTTATAGCAATCAGCCCCAGCATTTT. This chain uses TRBV30 with TRBJ1-5; the D is unclear. The CDR3 sequence is 12 residues long. Trimming removed 2 bases at V and 0 bases at J, with 2 bases between. Germline V gene lookup returns CDR1 GTSNPN and CDR2 SVGIG (reference sequence). Using reference TRBV30 and TRBJ1-5 for the parts outside the CDR3, the full variable domain is SQTIHQWPATLVQPVGSPLSLECTVEGTSNPNLYWYRQAAGRGLQLLFYSVGIGQISSEVPQNLSASRPQDRQFILSSKKLLLSDSGFYLCAWSYSNQPQHFGDGTRLSIL.

The chain combines TRBV4-3 with TRBJ2-7, with TRBD1 as a possible D gene (6 bases). In germline, CDR1 is LGHNA, CDR2 YSLEER. CDR3 size: 14 residues. V lost 0 bases to trimming and J lost 4 bases, with 10 bases between them. CDR3: CASSQDRGGYEQYF. DNA for the CDR3: TGCGCCAGCAGCCAAGACAGGGGTGGTTACGAGCAGTACTTC.

The chain uses TRBV5-1 and TRBJ2-5, with 12 bases fitting TRBD2. The germline gives CDR1 SGHRS, CDR2 YFSETQ. The CDR3 has 12 residues. Germline trimming cut 3 bases from V and 9 bases from J; bases unmatched to any gene: 0. CDR3 DNA sequence: TGCGCCAGCAGCTGGACTAGCGGGGCCCAGTACTTC. As protein: CASSWTSGAQYF.

The chain couples TRBV30 to TRBJ1-6, with a tentative D call TRBD1 (5 bases). V gave up 0 bases and J gave up 9 bases, with 18 bases separating them. The CDR3 loop spans 16 amino acids. In germline, CDR1 is GTSNPN, CDR2 SVGIG (reference sequence). The CDR3 DNA reads TGTGCCTGGAGTGTACGACTCGGGGGGGAGATTTCACCCCTCCACTTT. Protein sequence: CAWSVRLGGEISPLHF.

The chain combines TRBV11-3 with TRBJ2-5; D is uncertain. The CDR3 consists of 15 residues. V was cut by 1 base and J by 1 base, with 10 bases left in between. Germline V gene lookup returns CDR1 SGHNT and CDR2 YENEEA. CDR3 DNA: TGTGCCAGCAGCTTAGGACTTTCCGCCCAAGAGACCCAGTACTTC. Translating it yields CASSLGLSAQETQYF.

V gene TRBV10-3 combines with J gene TRBJ1-1, with 7 bases lining up with TRBD1. The CDR3 runs 14 residues. Germline CDR1 ENHRY, CDR2 SYGVKD. J was trimmed by 0 bases and V by 5 bases; bases with no gene match: 3. Written as DNA, the CDR3 is TGTGCCATCAGTACGGGACAGTTGAACACTGAAGCTTTCTTT. Encoded protein: CAISTGQLNTEAFF.

The chain is built from TRBV19 and TRBJ2-3, with 11 bases matching TRBD2. Germline V gene lookup returns CDR1 LNHDA and CDR2 SQIVND (reference sequence). This CDR3 contains 17 residues. The V gene end was trimmed by 4 bases and the J gene end by 3 bases; junction bases not matched to a gene: 9. CDR3 nucleotide sequence: TGTGCCAGTAGTAGAAGACTTAGCGGGGGGGCTACAGATACGCAGTATTTT. Translated, it gives CASSRRLSGGATDTQYF.

This clone was seen more than once but under ten times. The rearrangement joins TRBV5-4 to TRBJ1-1, with D possibly TRBD1 on 5 matching bases. The CDR3 covers 15 residues. Germline loops: CDR1 SGHNT, CDR2 YYREEE (reference sequence). Trimming shortened V by 0 bases and J by 3 bases, and 12 bases separated the two germline ends. Here the CDR3 reads CASSLGMWGDTEAFF. For the CDR3, the DNA is TGTGCCAGCAGCTTGGGGATGTGGGGCGACACTGAAGCTTTCTTT.

V is TRBV14 and J is TRBJ1-4; weak D call: TRBD1 (5 bases). Germline lookup yields CDR1 SGHDN and CDR2 FVKESK. This CDR3 has 16 amino acids. Trimming cost V 4 bases and J 5 bases, with 17 bases left between them. CDR3 sequence: CASSPRGQGGNEKLFF. The CDR3 DNA reads as TGTGCCAGCAGCCCGCGAGGTCAGGGTGGAAATGAAAAACTGTTTTTT.

The chain is built from TRBV27 and TRBJ2-7; possible D gene TRBD1, 5 bases. CDR3 length: 14 amino acids. The germline CDR1 and CDR2 sequences are MNHEY and SMNVEV (reference sequence). The V gene lost 3 bases and the J gene lost 2 bases, with 11 bases spanning the gap. CDR3 residues: CASSFLGHAYEQYF. Written as DNA, the CDR3 is TGTGCCAGCAGTTTCCTAGGACATGCCTACGAGCAGTACTTC.

This clone is a singleton in its sample. The chain recombines TRBV20-1 with TRBJ1-5; D not resolved. The germline V gene has CDR1 DFQATT and CDR2 SNEGSKA (reference sequence). V was shortened by 3 bases and J by 2 bases, with 11 bases between the two germline ends. The CDR3 has 14 amino acids. The CDR3 nucleotides are TGCAGTGCTAGTAGCACCCCGGGCAATCAGCCCCAGCATTTT. Protein: CSASSTPGNQPQHF.

The chain is built from TRBV3-1 (or the pseudogene TRBV3-2) and TRBJ1-4; D is unresolved. V lost 0 bases and J lost 7, with 3 bases in between. The CDR3 covers 12 residues. Germline V gives CDR1 LGHDT, CDR2 YNNKEL (reference sequence). This CDR3 is CASSQDLEKLFF. CDR3 DNA sequence: TGTGCCAGCAGCCAAGATCTTGAAAAACTGTTTTTT.

V gene TRBV5-6 combines with J gene TRBJ1-1; 8 bases match TRBD1. The CDR3 runs to 14 residues. J was trimmed by 5 bases and V by 4 bases; bases with no gene match: 7. Germline V gene sequence: CDR1 SGHDT, CDR2 YYEEEE. The CDR3 protein is CASSLRTGRTEAFF. CDR3 nucleotide sequence: TGTGCCAGCAGCCTCAGGACAGGGAGAACTGAAGCTTTCTTT.

The chain uses TRBV5-4 and TRBJ2-3; maybe TRBD1 (5 bases). V was shortened by 5 bases and J by 6 bases, with 19 bases between the two germline ends. Germline CDR1 SGHNT, CDR2 YYREEE (reference sequence). This CDR3 comprises 15 residues. The CDR3 nucleotides are TGTGCCAGCAGTAGTGATCCAGGGTATTCGGATACGCAGTATTTT. This sequence encodes CASSSDPGYSDTQYF.

The chain joins TRBV15 to TRBJ2-7; perhaps TRBD2 as D (6 bases). The V and J ends lost 5 bases and 2 bases respectively, with 16 bases between them. CDR3 size: 15 residues. CDR1 LNHNV and CDR2 YYDKDF come from the germline V gene (reference sequence). The CDR3 region has the DNA TGTGCCACCAGCCGGGGAGGTGGCAGGGCCTACGAGCAGTACTTC. This translates into CATSRGGGRAYEQYF.

The V and J genes are TRBV11-3 and TRBJ2-3; perhaps TRBD2 as D (6 bases). CDR1 is SGHNT and CDR2 is YENEEA in the germline V gene. V was cut by 0 bases and J by 6 bases, with 10 bases left in between. CDR3 length equals 14 residues. CDR3 region: CASSLEGGGDTQYF. The CDR3, as DNA: TGTGCCAGCAGCTTAGAGGGTGGAGGGGATACGCAGTATTTT. The full variable domain, rest sourced from reference TRBV11-3 and TRBJ2-3, is EAGVVQSPRYKIIEKKQPVAFWCNPISGHNTLYWYLQNLGQGPELLIRYENEEAVDDSQLPKDRFSAERLKGVDSTLKIQPAELGDSAVYLCASSLEGGGDTQYFGPGTRLTVL.

The genes are TRBV27 and TRBJ1-6; possible D gene TRBD1, 6 bases. The V end was cut by 2 bases, the J end by 8 bases, with 10 bases between. CDR1 and CDR2 from the germline V gene are MNHEY and SMNVEV (reference sequence). The CDR3 is 14 residues long. The CDR3 nucleotides are TGTGCCAGCAGTTTAGCAGGGGCCTATTCACCCCTCCACTTT. Amino acids: CASSLAGAYSPLHF.

The CDR3 is CASSLDRGPGDEQYF. CDR3 DNA: TGTGCCAGCAGCTTGGACAGGGGGCCGGGAGACGAGCAGTACTTC. The chain uses TRBV11-2 and TRBJ2-7; 11 bases agree with TRBD1. With V trimmed by 3 bases and J by 5 bases, 6 bases remained unmatched. The CDR3 consists of 15 residues. Germline lookup yields CDR1 SGHAT and CDR2 FQNNGV. Using reference TRBV11-2 and TRBJ2-7 for the parts outside the CDR3, the full variable domain is EAGVAQSPRYKIIEKRQSVAFWCNPISGHATLYWYQQILGQGPKLLIQFQNNGVVDDSQLPKDRFSAERLKGVDSTLKIQPAKLEDSAVYLCASSLDRGPGDEQYFGPGTRLTVT.

This clone was counted only a few times. The chain combines TRBV6-5 with TRBJ1-2, with a possible D match to TRBD1 (6 bases). Germline CDR1 and CDR2: MNHEY and SVGAGI. V lost 10 bases to trimming and J lost 7 bases, with 16 bases between them. The CDR3 totals 12 residues. CDR3 DNA sequence: TGTGCCACCCTACAGGGTTGGGGTGGCTACACCTTC. It specifies CATLQGWGGYTF.

This chain links TRBV19 with TRBJ1-1, with TRBD1 as a possible D gene (5 bases). The CDR3 sequence is 15 residues long. From germline, CDR1 is LNHDA and CDR2 SQIVND (reference sequence). Deletions cut 4 bases from V and 3 bases from J, with 15 bases between. The CDR3 DNA follows: TGTGCCAGTAGTAAGGCCGGGGGATCGTACACTGAAGCTTTCTTT. Translated: CASSKAGGSYTEAFF.